This TCR beta chain was identified during a study of persistence of HIV-infected CD4 T cells. Across the study: Up to about 200 mL blood was drawn at multiple time points; a couple of donors had single-time leukapheresis.

This CDR3 has 15 residues. V gave up 0 bases and J gave up 6 bases; unmatched junction bases: 4. CDR1 and CDR2 from the germline V gene are MNHEY and SVGEGT. Study observations and caveats: Compared with CD3/CD28-stimulated cells, CMV- and Gag-responding cells showed lower TCRbeta richness.

Overlapping HIV-1 Gag 15-mer peptides at around 0.91 ug per peptide per mL were used. Sorted nonresponding memory CD4+ T cells were CD40L-negative, CD69-negative, CD45RO-high. Undetectable plasma HIV-1 RNA below 50 copies/mL lasted at least 4 years. The immunoSEQ assay was version 4, run in survey mode. TCRdb's table, derived via immunoSEQ multiplex PCR, lists solely in-frame clones and lacks some. The sample records some 40,000 clones, over 75% being singletons. On this clone itself: Its specificity is unknown.

The TCR comes from an adult with HIV. The donor label of this sample is uncertain. The genes are TRBV6-2 or TRBV6-3 and TRBJ1-5; 8 bases line up with TRBD1. The source was cultured CD4+ T cells from PBMCs, collected from a patient who received antiretroviral therapy. The CDR3 loop reads CASSYSITGGQPQHF. CDR3 nucleotide sequence: TGTGCCAGCAGTTACTCTATAACAGGGGGTCAGCCCCAGCATTTT.